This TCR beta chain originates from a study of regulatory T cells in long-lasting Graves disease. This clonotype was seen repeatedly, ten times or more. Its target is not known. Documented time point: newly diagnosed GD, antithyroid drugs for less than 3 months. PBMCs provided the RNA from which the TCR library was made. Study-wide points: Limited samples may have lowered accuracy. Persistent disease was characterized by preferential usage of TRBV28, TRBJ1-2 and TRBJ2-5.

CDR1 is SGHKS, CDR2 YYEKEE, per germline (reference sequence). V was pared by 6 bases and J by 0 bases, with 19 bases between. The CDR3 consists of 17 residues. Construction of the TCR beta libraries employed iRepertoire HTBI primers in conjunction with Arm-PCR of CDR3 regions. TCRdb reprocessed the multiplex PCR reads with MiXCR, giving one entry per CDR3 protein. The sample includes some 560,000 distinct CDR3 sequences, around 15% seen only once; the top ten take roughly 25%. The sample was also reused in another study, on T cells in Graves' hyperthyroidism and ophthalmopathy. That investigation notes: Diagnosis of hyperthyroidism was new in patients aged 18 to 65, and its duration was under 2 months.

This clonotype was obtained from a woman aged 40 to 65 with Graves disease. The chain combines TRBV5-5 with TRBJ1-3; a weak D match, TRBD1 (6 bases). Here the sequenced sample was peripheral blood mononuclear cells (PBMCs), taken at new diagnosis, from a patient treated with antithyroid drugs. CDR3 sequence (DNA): TGTGCCAGCAAGTCGCGGGGGCCCTCGTCCTCTGGAAACACCATATATTTT. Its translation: CASKSRGPSSSGNTIYF. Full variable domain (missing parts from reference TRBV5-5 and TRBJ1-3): DAGVTQSPTHLIKTRGQQVTLRCSPISGHKSVSWYQQVLGQGPQFIFQYYEKEERGRGNFPDRFSARQFPNYSSELNVNALLLGDSALYLCASKSRGPSSSGNTIYFGEGSWLTVV.